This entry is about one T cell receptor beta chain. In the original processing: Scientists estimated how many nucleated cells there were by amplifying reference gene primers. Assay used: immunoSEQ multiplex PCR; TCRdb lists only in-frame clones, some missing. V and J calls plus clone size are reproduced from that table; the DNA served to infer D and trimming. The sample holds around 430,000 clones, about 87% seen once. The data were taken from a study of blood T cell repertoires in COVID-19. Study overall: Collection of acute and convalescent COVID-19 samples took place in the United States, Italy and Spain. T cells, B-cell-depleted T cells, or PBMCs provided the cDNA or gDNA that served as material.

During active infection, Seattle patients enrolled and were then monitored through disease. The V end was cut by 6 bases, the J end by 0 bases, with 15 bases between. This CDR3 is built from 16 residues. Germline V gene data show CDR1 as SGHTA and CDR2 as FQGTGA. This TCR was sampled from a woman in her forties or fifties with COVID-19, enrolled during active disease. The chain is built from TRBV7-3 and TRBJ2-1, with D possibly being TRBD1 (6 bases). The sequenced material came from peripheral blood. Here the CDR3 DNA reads TGTGCCAGCAGGCCGGGACACACCGACTCCTACAATGAGCAGTTCTTC. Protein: CASRPGHTDSYNEQFF.